A single sample gave rise to the 5 T cell receptor beta chains below, sequenced in a study of blood T cell repertoires in COVID-19. The assay was immunoSEQ multiplex PCR, and TCRdb's table has in-frame clones only and misses some. The data show fewer than 400,000 clones, roughly nine tenths seen once. The sample consisted of PBMCs or T cells enriched from blood (not recorded which). These receptors came from a man in his fifties or sixties who had recovered from COVID-19.

This rearrangement joins TRBV11-3 to TRBJ2-3; 10 nucleotides align to TRBD2. J lost 3 bases, V lost 1 base, and 13 bases had no gene match. CDR1 is SGHNT, CDR2 YENEEA, per germline. The length of the CDR3 is 19 residues. The CDR3: CASSLGPGGLAGETDTQYF. DNA of the CDR3: TGTGCCAGCAGCTTAGGGCCGGGGGGTCTAGCGGGAGAAACAGATACGCAGTATTTT.

This clone was detected once. This chain joins TRBV5-4 and TRBJ1-1; 7 positions agree with TRBD1. This CDR3 contains 13 residues. V lost 3 bases and J lost 4; bases outside the gene matches: 3. Per the germline V gene, CDR1 is SGHNT and CDR2 is YYREEE (reference sequence). CDR3: CASSYGTVTEAFF. The CDR3 region has the DNA TGTGCCAGCAGCTATGGGACAGTCACTGAAGCTTTCTTT.

The chain couples TRBV6-5 to TRBJ1-2; 7 nucleotides agree with TRBD1. The germline V gene has CDR1 MNHEY and CDR2 SVGAGI. Trimming cost V 7 bases and J 2 bases; bases outside gene matches: 4. The CDR3 covers 13 residues. Written as DNA, the CDR3 is TGTGCCAGCACCATGACAGGGAACTATGGCTACACCTTC. Translating it yields CASTMTGNYGYTF.

This chain links TRBV29-1 with TRBJ2-5, with 14 bases aligning to TRBD2. Germline V lookup: CDR1 SQVTM, CDR2 ANQGSEA. After removal of 6 bases from V and 3 bases from J, the junction contained 9 bases not matched to a gene. The CDR3 is 16 amino acids. The CDR3 loop is CSVGTSGSFYEETQYF. CDR3 DNA sequence: TGCAGCGTCGGGACTAGCGGGAGTTTTTATGAAGAGACCCAGTACTTC.

V gene TRBV3-1 (or the pseudogene TRBV3-2) combines with J gene TRBJ2-5; tentatively, D is TRBD2 (6 bases). The CDR3 covers 14 residues. V lost 1 base, J lost 5 bases, and 11 bases lay in between. Germline CDR1 and CDR2: LGHDT and YNNKEL (reference sequence). CDR3 coding DNA: TGTGCCAGCAGCCAAGTACCGCGGGGTGAGACCCAGTACTTC. Translating it yields CASSQVPRGETQYF.